This TCR beta chain was captured in a study of early T cells in non-severe SARS-CoV-2 infection. Overall study: The sequenced material was bulk RNA from unsorted whole blood, and its chains were unpaired. Regarding the study as a whole: The study's VDJdb matching favored anti-spike CD8 responses and missed private and CD4 specificities.

The table lists this clonotype with a few counts. Its antigen is not known. V was pared by 3 bases and J by 6 bases, with 8 bases between. The CDR3 contains 13 residues. The TCR library protocol was used to attach unique molecular identifiers. These identifiers were attached to individual cDNA molecules. TCRdb re-derived calls from the 5' RACE reads in MiXCR, one entry per CDR3 protein. The sample includes about 29,000 distinct CDR3 sequences, around 4% seen only once; the top ten take more than 9.5%. The TCR originated in an adult who was a healthcare worker with PCR-confirmed SARS-CoV-2 infection or an uninfected control (not recorded which). The sample taken for sequencing was whole blood. The rearrangement uses TRBV12-3 or TRBV12-4 and TRBJ2-2; no firm D call. The CDR3 DNA reads as TGTGCCAGCAGTTTTAAGGGATCCGGGGAGCTGTTTTTT. Translated, it gives CASSFKGSGELFF.